A selection of T cell receptor beta chains follows, all from one sample in a study of blood T cell repertoires in COVID-19. Assay used: immunoSEQ multiplex PCR; TCRdb lists only in-frame clones, some missing. The data hold under 250,000 clones, with around 81% observed a single time. Sequencing input: peripheral blood. These receptors were collected from a woman in her thirties who had recovered from COVID-19. The CDR3 runs from the conserved cysteine through the conserved F or W. The D gene is left open where the match is weak. For some rows the clone size is stated as once, few or many, or as a class when expanded; others skip it.

j_call: TRBJ2-1; clone_size: once; d_call: TRBD2; v_call: TRBV3-1/TRBV3-2; cdr3_aa: CASSQASASGRSAYNEQFF; cdr3_nt: TGTGCCAGCAGCCAAGCGTCGGCTAGCGGGAGATCTGCCTACAATGAGCAGTTCTTC
j_call: TRBJ1-2; clone_size: NA; d_call: TRBD1; v_call: TRBV27; cdr3_aa: CASSPRDRAPGGYTF; cdr3_nt: TGTGCCAGCAGTCCCCGGGACAGGGCCCCAGGAGGCTACACCTTC
j_call: TRBJ2-3; clone_size: NA; d_call: NA; v_call: TRBV14; cdr3_aa: CASSPLSTDTQYF; cdr3_nt: TGTGCCAGCAGCCCCCTTAGTACAGATACGCAGTATTTT
j_call: TRBJ1-1; clone_size: once; d_call: NA; v_call: TRBV29-1; cdr3_aa: CSVLTGMHTEAFF; cdr3_nt: TGCAGCGTTCTAACAGGGATGCACACTGAAGCTTTCTTT
j_call: TRBJ2-7; clone_size: NA; d_call: TRBD2; v_call: TRBV7-2; cdr3_aa: CASSLDGLAAYEQYF; cdr3_nt: TGTGCCAGCAGCTTAGATGGGCTAGCGGCCTACGAGCAGTACTTC
j_call: TRBJ1-3; clone_size: once; d_call: TRBD1; v_call: TRBV24-1; cdr3_aa: CATSDLDRGGNTIYF; cdr3_nt: TGTGCCACCAGTGACTTGGACAGGGGTGGAAACACCATATATTTT
j_call: TRBJ1-1; clone_size: once; d_call: NA; v_call: TRBV9; cdr3_aa: CASSENEGFWNPPEAFF; cdr3_nt: TGTGCCAGCAGCGAGAATGAGGGTTTCTGGAATCCCCCTGAAGCTTTCTTT
j_call: TRBJ2-3; clone_size: NA; d_call: TRBD2; v_call: TRBV7-9; cdr3_aa: CASRSSGRALDTQYF; cdr3_nt: TGTGCCAGCAGGTCTAGCGGGAGGGCCCTCGATACGCAGTATTTT
j_call: TRBJ2-3; clone_size: NA; d_call: NA; v_call: TRBV30; cdr3_aa: CAWSAGEADTQYF; cdr3_nt: TGTGCCTGGAGTGCGGGAGAGGCAGATACGCAGTATTTT
j_call: TRBJ1-5; clone_size: NA; d_call: NA; v_call: TRBV27; cdr3_aa: CASSLWGRNQPQHF; cdr3_nt: TGTGCCAGCAGTTTATGGGGCCGCAATCAGCCCCAGCATTTT
j_call: TRBJ2-3; clone_size: NA; d_call: NA; v_call: TRBV7-9; cdr3_aa: CASSLYGGLAAPDTQYF; cdr3_nt: TGTGCCAGCAGCTTATATGGGGGCCTAGCTGCACCAGATACGCAGTATTTT
j_call: TRBJ2-5; clone_size: NA; d_call: TRBD2; v_call: TRBV3-1/TRBV3-2; cdr3_aa: CASRLGLAGGETQYF; cdr3_nt: TGTGCCAGCAGATTAGGACTAGCGGGAGGAGAGACCCAGTACTTC
j_call: TRBJ2-3; clone_size: NA; d_call: TRBD2; v_call: TRBV19; cdr3_aa: CASSTPPLAGGPRTDTQYF; cdr3_nt: TGTGCCAGTAGTACCCCCCCACTAGCGGGAGGGCCTAGGACAGATACGCAGTATTTT
j_call: TRBJ1-1; clone_size: NA; d_call: NA; v_call: TRBV3-1/TRBV3-2; cdr3_aa: CASSQHSSGTEAFF; cdr3_nt: TGTGCCAGCAGCCAACATTCCAGCGGAACTGAAGCTTTCTTT
j_call: TRBJ1-2; clone_size: NA; d_call: NA; v_call: TRBV30; cdr3_aa: CAWSVGEGGYGYTF; cdr3_nt: TGTGCCTGGAGCGTGGGGGAAGGGGGCTATGGCTACACCTTC
j_call: TRBJ2-1; clone_size: once; d_call: TRBD1; v_call: TRBV30; cdr3_aa: CARDRDYNEQFF; cdr3_nt: TGTGCTCGGGACAGGGACTACAATGAGCAGTTCTTC
j_call: TRBJ2-7; clone_size: NA; d_call: TRBD1; v_call: TRBV6-5; cdr3_aa: CASRPGGPYEQYF; cdr3_nt: TGTGCCAGCAGGCCAGGGGGCCCCTACGAGCAGTACTTC
j_call: TRBJ2-7; clone_size: NA; d_call: TRBD1; v_call: TRBV30; cdr3_aa: CAWSVDGTGGSNEQYF; cdr3_nt: TGTGCCTGGAGTGTAGACGGGACAGGGGGAAGCAACGAGCAGTACTTC
j_call: TRBJ1-1; clone_size: NA; d_call: TRBD1; v_call: TRBV10-3; cdr3_aa: CAITGTGVNTEAFF; cdr3_nt: TGTGCCATCACGGGGACAGGGGTGAACACTGAAGCTTTCTTT
j_call: TRBJ2-2; clone_size: NA; d_call: TRBD1; v_call: TRBV28; cdr3_aa: CASRAQGDTGELFF; cdr3_nt: TGTGCCAGCAGGGCCCAGGGGGACACCGGGGAGCTGTTTTTT
j_call: TRBJ1-1; clone_size: NA; d_call: TRBD1; v_call: TRBV12-3/TRBV12-4; cdr3_aa: CASRGTGMTEAFF; cdr3_nt: TGTGCCAGCAGGGGGACAGGGATGACTGAAGCTTTCTTT
j_call: TRBJ1-2; clone_size: NA; d_call: NA; v_call: TRBV15; cdr3_aa: CATSRDPDTSYGYTF; cdr3_nt: TGTGCCACCAGCAGAGACCCGGACACCTCATATGGCTACACCTTC
j_call: TRBJ1-2; clone_size: NA; d_call: NA; v_call: TRBV6-5; cdr3_aa: CASSYNGVGHYTF; cdr3_nt: TGTGCCAGCAGTTACAACGGGGTAGGGCACTACACCTTC
j_call: TRBJ1-1; clone_size: NA; d_call: TRBD1; v_call: TRBV6-5; cdr3_aa: CASSLQGWNTEAFF; cdr3_nt: TGTGCCAGCAGCTTACAGGGGTGGAACACTGAAGCTTTCTTT
j_call: TRBJ2-3; clone_size: NA; d_call: NA; v_call: TRBV7-3; cdr3_aa: CASSLQVTDTQYF; cdr3_nt: TGTGCCAGCAGCTTGCAGGTCACAGATACGCAGTATTTT
j_call: TRBJ1-4; clone_size: NA; d_call: TRBD1; v_call: TRBV10-2; cdr3_aa: CASSESGTGGPPFYEKLFF; cdr3_nt: TGCGCCAGCAGTGAGTCCGGGACAGGAGGTCCCCCCTTTTATGAAAAACTGTTTTTT
j_call: TRBJ2-7; clone_size: NA; d_call: TRBD1; v_call: TRBV19; cdr3_aa: CASSSRDRAYEQYF; cdr3_nt: TGTGCCAGTAGTAGCCGGGACAGGGCCTACGAGCAGTACTTC
j_call: TRBJ1-4; clone_size: once; d_call: TRBD1; v_call: TRBV6-5; cdr3_aa: CASSQRQGAEKLFF; cdr3_nt: TGTGCCAGCAGCCAGAGACAGGGGGCAGAAAAACTGTTTTTT
j_call: TRBJ1-1; clone_size: NA; d_call: TRBD1; v_call: TRBV19; cdr3_aa: CASRQQGETTEAFF; cdr3_nt: TGTGCCAGTCGCCAACAGGGGGAAACGACTGAAGCTTTCTTT
j_call: TRBJ1-3; clone_size: NA; d_call: NA; v_call: TRBV7-2; cdr3_aa: CASSLNRRRGGNTIYF; cdr3_nt: TGTGCCAGCAGCTTAAACCGTAGGAGAGGGGGAAACACCATATATTTT
j_call: TRBJ1-2; clone_size: NA; d_call: NA; v_call: TRBV30; cdr3_aa: CAWSVSGVGGYTF; cdr3_nt: TGTGCCTGGAGTGTATCCGGGGTCGGTGGCTACACCTTC
j_call: TRBJ1-2; clone_size: few; d_call: TRBD1; v_call: TRBV2; cdr3_aa: CASSGLAVPRDRTLYGYTF; cdr3_nt: TGTGCCAGCAGTGGCCTTGCGGTCCCCCGGGACAGGACTTTATATGGCTACACCTTC
j_call: TRBJ1-5; clone_size: once; d_call: TRBD1; v_call: TRBV27; cdr3_aa: CASSPDRVSNQPQHF; cdr3_nt: TGTGCCAGCAGCCCCGACAGGGTTAGCAATCAGCCCCAGCATTTT
j_call: TRBJ2-7; clone_size: NA; d_call: TRBD1; v_call: TRBV3-1/TRBV3-2; cdr3_aa: CASSQEVGTGRQYF; cdr3_nt: TGTGCCAGCAGCCAAGAAGTAGGGACAGGAAGGCAGTACTTC
j_call: TRBJ2-7; clone_size: NA; d_call: NA; v_call: TRBV19; cdr3_aa: CASSTKLKGQGYEQYF; cdr3_nt: TGTGCCAGTAGTACCAAGCTGAAAGGGCAGGGCTACGAGCAGTACTTC
j_call: TRBJ2-7; clone_size: NA; d_call: TRBD1; v_call: TRBV6-4; cdr3_aa: CASSGTGVGEQYF; cdr3_nt: TGTGCCAGCAGTGGCACAGGGGTGGGAGAGCAGTACTTC
j_call: TRBJ1-1; clone_size: NA; d_call: NA; v_call: TRBV6-5; cdr3_aa: CASRSGTRLTEAFF; cdr3_nt: TGTGCCAGCAGAAGCGGGACCAGGCTCACTGAAGCTTTCTTT